The text below deals with one T cell receptor (beta chain). This sample's time point: neoterminal ileum biopsy at postoperative endoscopy, about 6 months after surgery. CDR1 and CDR2 from the germline V gene are LNHNV and YYDKDF (reference sequence). The length of the CDR3 is 14 residues. V was trimmed by 5 bases and J by 3 bases, leaving 13 bases between them. This record comes from a study of T cell repertoires in ileal Crohn's disease. On the study more broadly: All patients had surgery for stricturing (around 60%) or penetrating (around 40%) disease.

Generated by immunoSEQ multiplex PCR, the TCRdb table keeps only in-frame clones and is missing some. Altogether about 60,000 clones are present, about 89% being singletons, with the ten largest covering roughly 2%. The chain carries TRBV15 and TRBJ1-1; possible D gene TRBD1, 6 bases. The sequencing sample was made of ileal tissue. The TCR was taken from an adult with Crohn's disease. CDR3 bases: TGTGCCACCAGCTCAAGGACAGACTACACTGAAGCTTTCTTT. Its translation: CATSSRTDYTEAFF. Variable domain in full (rest from reference TRBV15 and TRBJ1-1): DAMVIQNPRYQVTQFGKPVTLSCSQTLNHNVMYWYQQKSSQAPKLLFHYYDKDFNNEADTPDNFQSRRPNTSFCFLDIRSPGLGDTAMYLCATSSRTDYTEAFFGQGTRLTVV.